This is a list of T cell receptor beta chains from one sample in a study of blood T cell repertoires in COVID-19. Sequencing was performed with immunoSEQ multiplex PCR; in TCRdb, only in-frame clones are kept and a portion is missing. There are some 150,000 clones in the sample; 80% to 90% occur only once, and around 8% lies in the top ten. Source material: peripheral blood. Receptors were obtained from an older woman with COVID-19, enrolled during active disease. The CDR3 runs from the conserved cysteine through the conserved F or W. Each record gives: clone size, D gene, V gene, J gene, CDR3 protein, CDR3 DNA. The D gene is left open where the match is weak. Clone size is given for some rows only: seen once, a few or many times, or a class if the clone is expanded.

once,NA,TRBV11-3,TRBJ2-7,CASSLSVGEQYF,TGTGCCAGCAGCTTAAGTGTCGGCGAGCAGTACTTC
NA,NA,TRBV5-5,TRBJ1-5,CASSFGPLGGPQHF,TGTGCCAGCAGTTTTGGGCCACTCGGGGGGCCCCAGCATTTT
NA,TRBD2,TRBV6-6,TRBJ2-5,CASSPEWGAGGQETQYF,TGTGCCAGCAGTCCCGAATGGGGAGCGGGGGGGCAAGAGACCCAGTACTTC
NA,NA,TRBV2,TRBJ2-3,CATFDTNTDTQYF,TGTGCCACCTTTGACACAAACACAGATACGCAGTATTTT
NA,NA,TRBV7-7,TRBJ2-2,CASSLVPGNTGELFF,TGTGCCAGCAGCTTAGTGCCAGGGAACACCGGGGAGCTGTTTTTT
NA,NA,TRBV9,TRBJ1-1,CASSVGQLDTEAFF,TGTGCCAGCAGCGTAGGACAGTTGGACACTGAAGCTTTCTTT
NA,TRBD1,TRBV7-9,TRBJ2-2,CASSLRTGGDGAGELFF,TGTGCCAGCAGCTTGAGGACAGGGGGCGACGGTGCCGGGGAGCTGTTTTTT
once,NA,TRBV19,TRBJ1-4,CASSIGSENEKLFF,TGTGCCAGTAGTATAGGGTCAGAAAATGAAAAACTGTTTTTT
NA,NA,TRBV6-1,TRBJ2-7,CASGGRAEEQYF,TGTGCCAGCGGGGGCAGGGCTGAAGAGCAGTACTTC
NA,NA,TRBV6-5,TRBJ1-2,CASSYRSGLLPYGYTF,TGTGCCAGCAGTTATAGGTCTGGGCTTCTCCCCTATGGCTACACCTTC
NA,NA,TRBV9,TRBJ2-3,CASSVPVAGATDTQYF,TGTGCCAGCAGCGTTCCGGTTGCGGGGGCCACAGATACGCAGTATTTT
NA,TRBD2,TRBV6-2/TRBV6-3,TRBJ2-3,CASSLRLARTDTQYF,TGTGCCAGCAGTCTCCGACTAGCGAGAACAGATACGCAGTATTTT
NA,TRBD1,TRBV18,TRBJ2-1,CASSPGTGTGIGNEQFF,TGTGCCAGCTCTCCCGGCACCGGGACAGGGATAGGCAATGAGCAGTTCTTC
once,NA,TRBV14,TRBJ1-6,CASSQSPRAYNSPLHF,TGTGCCAGCAGCCAATCTCCCAGGGCGTATAATTCACCCCTCCACTTT
NA,TRBD2,TRBV7-2,TRBJ2-5,CASSYQGTSGETQYF,TGTGCCAGCAGCTACCAGGGGACTAGCGGAGAGACCCAGTACTTC
NA,TRBD1,TRBV6-5,TRBJ1-3,CASRRTGDSGNTIYF,TGTGCCAGCAGACGGACAGGGGACTCTGGAAACACCATATATTTT
once,NA,TRBV29-1,TRBJ2-1,CSVEGVRPRGEGEQFF,TGCAGCGTTGAAGGGGTGCGACCCCGGGGAGAGGGTGAGCAGTTCTTC
NA,TRBD1,TRBV9,TRBJ2-1,CASSVGDRGSYNEQFF,TGTGCCAGCAGCGTAGGTGACAGGGGAAGTTACAATGAGCAGTTCTTC
NA,NA,TRBV24-1,TRBJ2-1,CATSGPGVDEQFF,TGTGCCACCAGTGGACCAGGGGTGGATGAGCAGTTCTTC
NA,TRBD2,TRBV3-1/TRBV3-2,TRBJ2-5,CASNQVASGERRETQYF,TGTGCCAGCAACCAAGTGGCCAGCGGGGAGCGGCGCGAGACCCAGTACTTC
NA,TRBD1,TRBV7-2,TRBJ1-3,CASSRPDRASGNTIYF,TGTGCCAGCAGTCGCCCTGACAGGGCCTCTGGAAACACCATATATTTT
NA,NA,TRBV11-2,TRBJ1-1,CASSLDLNTEAFF,TGTGCCAGCAGCTTAGACTTGAACACTGAAGCTTTCTTT